Here is one T cell receptor (beta chain) with its context. The sample originates from a study of control samples from healthy donors and cancer patients. Method: immunoSEQ multiplex PCR; TCRdb's copy keeps in-frame clones and lacks some. The sample has roughly 20,000 clones, roughly 80% seen once. Germline values: CDR1 MGHDK, CDR2 SYGVNS. This CDR3 has 12 residues. V shed 6 bases and J shed 0 bases, with 6 bases lying between them. Sequences were obtained from PBMCs. The origin of this receptor is a woman in her 70s with lung cancer. This chain joins TRBV25-1 and TRBJ2-7; D call uncertain. The CDR3 DNA is TGTGCCAGCAGCGAAAACTCCTACGAGCAGTACTTC. This sequence encodes CASSENSYEQYF.